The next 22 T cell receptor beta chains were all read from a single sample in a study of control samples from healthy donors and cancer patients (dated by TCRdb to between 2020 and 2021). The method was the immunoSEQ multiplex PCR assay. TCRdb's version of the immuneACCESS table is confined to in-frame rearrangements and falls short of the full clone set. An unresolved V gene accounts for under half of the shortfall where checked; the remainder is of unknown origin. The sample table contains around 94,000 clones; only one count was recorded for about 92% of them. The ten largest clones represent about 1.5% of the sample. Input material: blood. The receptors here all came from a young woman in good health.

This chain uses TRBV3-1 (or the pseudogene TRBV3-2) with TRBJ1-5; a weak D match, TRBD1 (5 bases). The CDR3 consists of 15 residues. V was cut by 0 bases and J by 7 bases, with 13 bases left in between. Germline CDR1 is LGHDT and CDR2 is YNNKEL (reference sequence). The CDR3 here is CASSQDSGSVQPQHF. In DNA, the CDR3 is TGTGCCAGCAGCCAAGACTCAGGGAGTGTGCAGCCCCAGCATTTT.

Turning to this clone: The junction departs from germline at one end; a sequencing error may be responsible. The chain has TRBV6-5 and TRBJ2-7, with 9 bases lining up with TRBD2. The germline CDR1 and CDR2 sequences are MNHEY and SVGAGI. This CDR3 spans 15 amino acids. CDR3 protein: CASSDSLAGVYEQYF. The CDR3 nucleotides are TGTGCCAGCAGTGACTCTTTAGCGGGAGTCTACGAGCAGTACTTC.

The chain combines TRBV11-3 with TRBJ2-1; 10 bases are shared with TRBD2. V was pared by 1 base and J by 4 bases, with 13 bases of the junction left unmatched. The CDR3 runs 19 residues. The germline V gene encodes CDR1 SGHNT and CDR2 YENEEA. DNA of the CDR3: TGTGCCAGCAGCTTAGCTTTCAGGACTAGCGGAAGCGGGTACAATGAGCAGTTCTTC. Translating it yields CASSLAFRTSGSGYNEQFF.

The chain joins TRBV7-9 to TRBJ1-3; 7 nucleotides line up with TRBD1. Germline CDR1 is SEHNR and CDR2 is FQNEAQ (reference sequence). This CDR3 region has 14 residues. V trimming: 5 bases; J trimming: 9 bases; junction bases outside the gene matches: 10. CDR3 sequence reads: CASSHQDRSGTIYF. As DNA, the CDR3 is TGTGCCAGCAGCCATCAGGACAGGTCCGGCACCATATATTTT.

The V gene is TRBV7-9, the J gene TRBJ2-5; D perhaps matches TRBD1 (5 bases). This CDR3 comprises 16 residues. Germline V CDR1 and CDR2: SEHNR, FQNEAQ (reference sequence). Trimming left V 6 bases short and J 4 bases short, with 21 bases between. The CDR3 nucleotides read TGTGCCAGCAGACCCAGGGTCGGAGCGCCCCCAGAGACCCAGTACTTC. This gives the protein CASRPRVGAPPETQYF.

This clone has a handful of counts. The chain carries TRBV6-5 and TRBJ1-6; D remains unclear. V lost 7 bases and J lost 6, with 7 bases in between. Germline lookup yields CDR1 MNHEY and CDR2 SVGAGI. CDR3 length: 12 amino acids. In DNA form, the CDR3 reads TGTGCCAGCACCAAGGGTAATTCACCCCTCCACTTT. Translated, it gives CASTKGNSPLHF.

CDR3 nucleotide sequence: TGTGCCAGCAGTACCGGGACAGGTTACGAGCAGTACTTC. Translating it yields CASSTGTGYEQYF. The chain has TRBV6-5 and TRBJ2-7; 8 bases fit TRBD1. The CDR3 is 13 residues long. CDR1 is MNHEY, CDR2 SVGAGI, per germline. V lost 5 bases to trimming and J lost 4 bases; unmatched junction nucleotides: 4.

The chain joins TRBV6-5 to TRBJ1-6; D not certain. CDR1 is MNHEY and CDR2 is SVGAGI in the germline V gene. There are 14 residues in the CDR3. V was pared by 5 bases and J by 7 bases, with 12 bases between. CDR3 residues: CASSSGRRNSPLHF. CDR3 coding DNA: TGTGCCAGCAGTAGTGGCAGGAGAAATTCACCCCTCCACTTT.

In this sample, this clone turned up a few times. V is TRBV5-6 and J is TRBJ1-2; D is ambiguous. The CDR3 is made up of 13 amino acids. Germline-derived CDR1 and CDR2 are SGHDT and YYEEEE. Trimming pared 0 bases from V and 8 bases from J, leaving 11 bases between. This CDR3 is CASSLARVRGYTF. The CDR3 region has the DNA TGTGCCAGCAGCTTGGCTCGGGTTAGGGGCTACACCTTC.

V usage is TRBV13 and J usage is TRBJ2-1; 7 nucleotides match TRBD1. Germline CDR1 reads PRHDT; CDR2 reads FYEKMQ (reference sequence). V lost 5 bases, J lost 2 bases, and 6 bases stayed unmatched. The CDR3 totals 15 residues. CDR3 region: CASSVDRDTYNEQFF. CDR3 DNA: TGTGCCAGCAGCGTAGACAGGGACACCTACAATGAGCAGTTCTTC.

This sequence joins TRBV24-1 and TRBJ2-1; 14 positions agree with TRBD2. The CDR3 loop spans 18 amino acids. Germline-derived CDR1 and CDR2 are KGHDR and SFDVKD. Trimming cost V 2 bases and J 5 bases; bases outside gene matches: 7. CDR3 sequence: CATSDYPGLAGEDNEQFF. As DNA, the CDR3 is TGTGCCACCAGTGATTACCCGGGACTAGCGGGAGAAGACAATGAGCAGTTCTTC.

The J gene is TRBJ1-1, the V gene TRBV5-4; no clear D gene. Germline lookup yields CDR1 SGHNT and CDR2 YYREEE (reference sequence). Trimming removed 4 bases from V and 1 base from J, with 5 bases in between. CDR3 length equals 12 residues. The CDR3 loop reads CASSNGNTEAFF. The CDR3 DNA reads TGTGCCAGCAGCAACGGGAACACTGAAGCTTTCTTT.

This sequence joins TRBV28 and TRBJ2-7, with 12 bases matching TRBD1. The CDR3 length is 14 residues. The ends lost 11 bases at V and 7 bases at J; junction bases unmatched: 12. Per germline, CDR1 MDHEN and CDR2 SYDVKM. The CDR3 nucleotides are TGTGCCTGCAAAGTCGGGACAGGGGGCGAGGAGCAGTACTTC. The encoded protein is CACKVGTGGEEQYF.

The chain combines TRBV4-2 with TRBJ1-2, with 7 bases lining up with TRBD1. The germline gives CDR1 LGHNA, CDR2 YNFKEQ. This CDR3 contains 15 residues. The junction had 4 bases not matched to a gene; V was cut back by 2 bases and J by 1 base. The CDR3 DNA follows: TGTGCCAGCAGCCAATCGGACAGGATTAACTATGGCTACACCTTC. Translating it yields CASSQSDRINYGYTF.

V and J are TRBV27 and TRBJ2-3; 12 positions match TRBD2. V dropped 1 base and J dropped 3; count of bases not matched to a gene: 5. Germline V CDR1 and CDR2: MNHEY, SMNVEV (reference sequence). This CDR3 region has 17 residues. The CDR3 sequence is CASSLYPGLAGTDTQYF. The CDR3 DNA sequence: TGTGCCAGCAGTTTATACCCGGGACTAGCGGGTACAGATACGCAGTATTTT.

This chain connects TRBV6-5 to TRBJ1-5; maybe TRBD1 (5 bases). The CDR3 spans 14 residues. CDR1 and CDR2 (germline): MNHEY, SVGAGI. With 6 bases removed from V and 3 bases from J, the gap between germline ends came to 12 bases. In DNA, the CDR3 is TGTGCCAGCAGGGGGGGGGTGTACAATCAGCCCCAGCATTTT. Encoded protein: CASRGGVYNQPQHF.

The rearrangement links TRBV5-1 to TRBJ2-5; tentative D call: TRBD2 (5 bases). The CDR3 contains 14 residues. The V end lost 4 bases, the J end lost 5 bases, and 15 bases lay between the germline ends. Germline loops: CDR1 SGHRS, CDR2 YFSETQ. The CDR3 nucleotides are TGCGCCAGCAGCCCGGGGTTCCCGGGGGAGACCCAGTACTTC. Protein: CASSPGFPGETQYF.

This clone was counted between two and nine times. CDR3: CASSPPTGGDYGYTF. Written as DNA, the CDR3 is TGTGCCAGCAGTCCACCGACAGGGGGGGACTATGGCTACACCTTC. This sequence joins TRBV28 and TRBJ1-2; 9 bases fit TRBD1. After removal of 5 bases from V and 3 bases from J, the junction contained 7 bases not matched to a gene. Looked up from germline, CDR1 is MDHEN and CDR2 is SYDVKM. The CDR3 runs to 15 residues.

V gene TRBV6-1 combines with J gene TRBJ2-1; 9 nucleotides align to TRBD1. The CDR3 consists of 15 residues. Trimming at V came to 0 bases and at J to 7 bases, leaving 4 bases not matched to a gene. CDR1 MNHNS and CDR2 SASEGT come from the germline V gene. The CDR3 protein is CASSEATGGRNEQFF. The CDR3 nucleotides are TGTGCCAGCAGTGAAGCAACAGGGGGCCGGAATGAGCAGTTCTTC.

Here the CDR3 DNA reads TGTGCCAGCAGTGCTAGCGGGGCCTACAATGAGCAGTTCTTC. This encodes CASSASGAYNEQFF. The rearrangement links TRBV6-2 or TRBV6-3 to TRBJ2-1; 9 bases fit TRBD2. CDR1 is MNHEY, CDR2 SVGEGT, per germline. The CDR3 sequence is 14 residues long. V lost 5 bases and J lost 2; bases outside the gene matches: 1.

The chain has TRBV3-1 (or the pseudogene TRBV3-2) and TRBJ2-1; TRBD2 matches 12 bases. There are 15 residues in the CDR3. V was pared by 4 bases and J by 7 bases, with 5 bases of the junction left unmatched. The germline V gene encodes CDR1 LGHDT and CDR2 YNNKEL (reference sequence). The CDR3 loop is CASSPQTSGGNEQFF. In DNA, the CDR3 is TGTGCCAGCAGCCCCCAGACTAGCGGGGGAAATGAGCAGTTCTTC.

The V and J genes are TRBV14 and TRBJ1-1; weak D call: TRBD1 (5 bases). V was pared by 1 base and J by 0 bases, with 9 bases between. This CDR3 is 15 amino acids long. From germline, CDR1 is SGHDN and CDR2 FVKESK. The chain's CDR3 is CASSQVGVMNTEAFF. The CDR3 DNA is TGTGCCAGCAGCCAAGTAGGGGTTATGAACACTGAAGCTTTCTTT.